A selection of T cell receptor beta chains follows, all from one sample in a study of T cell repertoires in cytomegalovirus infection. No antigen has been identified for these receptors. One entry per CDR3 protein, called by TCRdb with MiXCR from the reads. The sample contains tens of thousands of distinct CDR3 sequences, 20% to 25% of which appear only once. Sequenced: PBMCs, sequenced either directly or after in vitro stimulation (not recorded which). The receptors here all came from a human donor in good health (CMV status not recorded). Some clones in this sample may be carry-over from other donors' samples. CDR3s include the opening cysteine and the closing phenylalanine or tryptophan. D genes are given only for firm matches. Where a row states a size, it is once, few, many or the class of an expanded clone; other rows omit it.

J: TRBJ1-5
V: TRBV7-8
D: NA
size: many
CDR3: CASSKGQVNQPQHF
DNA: TGTGCCAGCAGCAAAGGACAAGTCAATCAGCCCCAGCATTTT

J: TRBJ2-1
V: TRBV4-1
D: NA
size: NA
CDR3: CASSRTPPGNNEQFF
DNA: TGTGCCAGCAGCCGAACCCCCCCTGGGAACAATGAGCAGTTCTTC

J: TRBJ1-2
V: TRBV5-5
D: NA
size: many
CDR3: CASSSKDWGRGYTF
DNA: TGTGCCAGCAGCTCGAAGGATTGGGGGCGGGGCTACACCTTC

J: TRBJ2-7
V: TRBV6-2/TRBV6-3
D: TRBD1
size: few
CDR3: CASNLRGGQGIYEQYF
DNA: TGTGCCAGCAACCTCCGAGGGGGACAGGGGATCTACGAGCAGTACTTC

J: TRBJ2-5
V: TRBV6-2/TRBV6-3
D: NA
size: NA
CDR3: CATRYESPDQETQYF
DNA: TGTGCCACCCGGTATGAATCGCCGGACCAAGAGACCCAGTACTTC

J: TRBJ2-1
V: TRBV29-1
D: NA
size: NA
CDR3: CSAYERVRRNEQFF
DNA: TGCAGCGCCTACGAGCGGGTGAGGCGCAATGAGCAGTTCTTC

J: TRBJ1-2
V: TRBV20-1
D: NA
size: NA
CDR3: CSARDQGRLKGYTF
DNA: TGCAGTGCTAGAGATCAGGGTAGACTTAAAGGCTACACCTTC

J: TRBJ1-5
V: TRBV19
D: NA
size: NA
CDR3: CASSQHTKQSNSNQPQHF
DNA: TGTGCCAGTAGTCAGCACACGAAGCAATCCAATAGCAATCAGCCCCAGCATTTT

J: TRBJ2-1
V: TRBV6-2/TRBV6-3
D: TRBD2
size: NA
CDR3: CASSGGRGNEQFF
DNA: TGTGCCAGCTCCGGGGGGAGAGGGAATGAGCAGTTCTTC

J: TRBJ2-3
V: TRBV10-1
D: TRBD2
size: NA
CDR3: CASRPSGTPDTQYF
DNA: TGCGCCAGCAGACCGAGCGGGACCCCAGATACGCAGTATTTT

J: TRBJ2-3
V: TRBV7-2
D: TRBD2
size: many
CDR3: CASSSSGRRAGTQYF
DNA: TGTGCCAGCAGCTCTAGCGGGAGGAGGGCGGGTACGCAGTATTTT

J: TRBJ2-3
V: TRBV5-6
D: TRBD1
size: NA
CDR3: CASRPDRGSTDTQYF
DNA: TGTGCCAGCAGACCTGACAGGGGGTCTACAGATACGCAGTATTTT

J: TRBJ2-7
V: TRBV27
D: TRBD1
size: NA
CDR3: CASSWGQSYEQYF
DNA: TGTGCCAGCAGTTGGGGACAGTCCTACGAGCAGTACTTC

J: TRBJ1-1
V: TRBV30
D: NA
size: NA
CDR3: CAWTLRGNTEAFF
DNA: TGTGCCTGGACCCTGCGGGGGAACACTGAAGCTTTCTTT

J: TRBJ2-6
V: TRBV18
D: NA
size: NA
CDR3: CASSPRQALLIGANVLTF
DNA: TGTGCCAGCTCACCGAGACAGGCCCTCTTGATAGGGGCCAACGTCCTGACTTTC

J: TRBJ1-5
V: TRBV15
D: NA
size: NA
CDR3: CATSRDSGSQPQHF
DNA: TGTGCCACCAGCAGAGATTCGGGTTCTCAGCCCCAGCATTTT